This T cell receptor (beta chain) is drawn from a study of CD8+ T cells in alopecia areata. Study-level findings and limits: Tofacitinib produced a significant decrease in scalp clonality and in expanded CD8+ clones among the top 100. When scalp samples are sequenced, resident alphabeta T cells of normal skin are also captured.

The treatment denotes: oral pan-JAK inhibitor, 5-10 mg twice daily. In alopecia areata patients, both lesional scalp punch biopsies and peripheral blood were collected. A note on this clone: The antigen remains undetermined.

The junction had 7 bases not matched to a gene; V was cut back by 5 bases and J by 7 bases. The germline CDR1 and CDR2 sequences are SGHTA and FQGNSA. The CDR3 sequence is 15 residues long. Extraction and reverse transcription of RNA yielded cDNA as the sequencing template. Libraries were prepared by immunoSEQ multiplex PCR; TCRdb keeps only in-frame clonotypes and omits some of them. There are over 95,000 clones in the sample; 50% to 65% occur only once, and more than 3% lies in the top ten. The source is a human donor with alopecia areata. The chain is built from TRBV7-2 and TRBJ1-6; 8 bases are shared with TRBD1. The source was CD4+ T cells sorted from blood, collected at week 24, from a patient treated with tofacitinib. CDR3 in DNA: TGTGCCAGCAGCGCACAGGGGGTAGGGAATTCACCCCTCCACTTT. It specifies CASSAQGVGNSPLHF.